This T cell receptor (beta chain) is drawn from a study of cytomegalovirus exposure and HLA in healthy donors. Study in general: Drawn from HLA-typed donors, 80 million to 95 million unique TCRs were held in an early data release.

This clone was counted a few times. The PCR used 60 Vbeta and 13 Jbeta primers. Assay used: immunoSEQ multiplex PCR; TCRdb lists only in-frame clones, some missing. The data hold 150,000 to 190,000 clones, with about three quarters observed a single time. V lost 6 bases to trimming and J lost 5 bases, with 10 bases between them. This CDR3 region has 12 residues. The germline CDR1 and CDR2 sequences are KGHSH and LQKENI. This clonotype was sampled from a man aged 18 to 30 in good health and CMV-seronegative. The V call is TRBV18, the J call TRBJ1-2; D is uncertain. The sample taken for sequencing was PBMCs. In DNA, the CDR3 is TGTGCCAGCTCGGACGGGAGTTATGGCTACACCTTC. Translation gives CASSDGSYGYTF. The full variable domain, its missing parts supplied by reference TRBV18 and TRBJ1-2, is NAGVMQNPRHLVRRRGQEARLRCSPMKGHSHVYWYRQLPEEGLKFMVYLQKENIIDESGMPKERFSAEFPKEGPSILRIQQVVRGDSAAYFCASSDGSYGYTFGSGTRLTVV.